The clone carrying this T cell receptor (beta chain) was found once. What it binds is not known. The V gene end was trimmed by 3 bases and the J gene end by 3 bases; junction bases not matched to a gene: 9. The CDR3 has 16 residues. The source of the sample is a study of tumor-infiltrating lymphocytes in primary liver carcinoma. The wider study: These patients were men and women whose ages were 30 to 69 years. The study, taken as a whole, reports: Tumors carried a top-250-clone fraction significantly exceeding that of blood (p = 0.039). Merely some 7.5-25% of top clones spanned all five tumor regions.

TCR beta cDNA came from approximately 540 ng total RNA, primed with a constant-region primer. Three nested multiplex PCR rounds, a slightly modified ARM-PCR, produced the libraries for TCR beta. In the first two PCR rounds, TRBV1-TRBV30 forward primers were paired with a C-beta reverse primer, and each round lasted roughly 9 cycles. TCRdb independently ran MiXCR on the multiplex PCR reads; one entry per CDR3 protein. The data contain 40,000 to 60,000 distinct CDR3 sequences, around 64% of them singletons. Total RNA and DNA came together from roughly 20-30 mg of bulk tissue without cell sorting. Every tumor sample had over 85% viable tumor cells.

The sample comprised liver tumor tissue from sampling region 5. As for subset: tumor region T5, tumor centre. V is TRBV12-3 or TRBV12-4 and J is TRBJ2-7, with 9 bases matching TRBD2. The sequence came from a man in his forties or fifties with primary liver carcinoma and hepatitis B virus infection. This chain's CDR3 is CASSLLAGGPLYEQYF. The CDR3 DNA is TGTGCCAGCAGTTTGTTGGCGGGAGGGCCTCTCTACGAGCAGTACTTC.